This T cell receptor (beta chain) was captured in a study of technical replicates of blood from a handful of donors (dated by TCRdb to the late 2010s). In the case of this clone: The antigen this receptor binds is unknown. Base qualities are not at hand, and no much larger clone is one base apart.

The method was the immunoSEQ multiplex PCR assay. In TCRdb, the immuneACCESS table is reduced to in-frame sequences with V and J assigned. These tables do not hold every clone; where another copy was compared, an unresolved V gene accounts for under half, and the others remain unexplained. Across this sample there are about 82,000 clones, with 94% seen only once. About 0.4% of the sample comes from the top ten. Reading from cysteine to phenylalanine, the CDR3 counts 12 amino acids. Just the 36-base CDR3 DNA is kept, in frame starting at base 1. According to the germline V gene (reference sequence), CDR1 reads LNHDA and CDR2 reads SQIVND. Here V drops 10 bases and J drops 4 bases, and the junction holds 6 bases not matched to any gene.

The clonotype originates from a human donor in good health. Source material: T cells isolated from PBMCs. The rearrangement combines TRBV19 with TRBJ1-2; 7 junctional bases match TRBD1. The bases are TGTGCCACCTCGGGACAGTCCTATGGCTACACCTTC. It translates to CATSGQSYGYTF.